Listed below are T cell receptor beta chains from one sample, sequenced in a study of molecular identifiers for immune sequencing clone quantification. MiXCR was run by TCRdb on the PCR reads, yielding one entry per CDR3 protein. The top ten hold 0.7% to 0.95% of the sample, which has hundreds of thousands of distinct CDR3 sequences, 25% seen once. Sequenced material: naive CD8+ T cells from blood, with Jurkat cell RNA spiked in. The receptors originated from a human donor in good health. Some libraries in this study had Jurkat cell RNA spiked in. CDR3s include the opening cysteine and the closing phenylalanine or tryptophan. The D gene is left open where the match is weak. For some rows the clone size is stated as once, few or many, or as a class when expanded; others skip it.

J gene: TRBJ2-1; V gene: TRBV12-5; clone size: few; D gene: NA; CDR3 DNA: TGTGCTAGTGGTTTGATCGGTCCGAGCTCCTACAATGAGCAGTTCTTC; CDR3 protein: CASGLIGPSSYNEQFF
J gene: TRBJ2-5; V gene: TRBV29-1; clone size: many; D gene: NA; CDR3 DNA: TGCAGCGTTGTGGGTATTGATGCAGGGGAGACCCAGTACTTC; CDR3 protein: CSVVGIDAGETQYF
J gene: TRBJ1-5; V gene: TRBV12-3/TRBV12-4; clone size: many; D gene: NA; CDR3 DNA: TGTGCCAGCAGTTTAGAAGGGACCCGGCAGCCCCAGCATTTT; CDR3 protein: CASSLEGTRQPQHF
J gene: TRBJ2-2; V gene: TRBV7-9; clone size: NA; D gene: NA; CDR3 DNA: TGTGCCAGCAGACGGACAGATTTCACCGGGGAGCTGTTTTTT; CDR3 protein: CASRRTDFTGELFF
J gene: TRBJ2-7; V gene: TRBV4-1; clone size: few; D gene: NA; CDR3 DNA: TGCGCCAGCAGATCATCCCAGGGCGGCTACGAGCAGTACTTC; CDR3 protein: CASRSSQGGYEQYF
J gene: TRBJ2-5; V gene: TRBV7-6; clone size: many; D gene: NA; CDR3 DNA: TGTGCCAGCGGGGAAGGGGTGAGAGAGACCCAGTACTTC; CDR3 protein: CASGEGVRETQYF
J gene: TRBJ2-7; V gene: TRBV5-1; clone size: many; D gene: NA; CDR3 DNA: TGCGCCAGCAGCTTGGGAACAGACTACGAGCAGTACTTC; CDR3 protein: CASSLGTDYEQYF
J gene: TRBJ2-7; V gene: TRBV29-1; clone size: few; D gene: NA; CDR3 DNA: TGCAGCGTTGAATCGACAGGTGCGTCCTACGAGCAGTACTTC; CDR3 protein: CSVESTGASYEQYF
J gene: TRBJ1-6; V gene: TRBV25-1; clone size: NA; D gene: NA; CDR3 DNA: TGTGCCAGCAGTGAATCTACCGGTTCACCCCTCCACTTT; CDR3 protein: CASSESTGSPLHF
J gene: TRBJ2-7; V gene: TRBV13; clone size: many; D gene: NA; CDR3 DNA: TGTGCCAGCAGCCCGTCCAGCGCTTACGAGCAGTACTTC; CDR3 protein: CASSPSSAYEQYF
J gene: TRBJ1-1; V gene: TRBV4-3; clone size: NA; D gene: NA; CDR3 DNA: TGCGCCAGCAGCCAAGACGGCAGAGCGAGCACTGAAGCTTTCTTT; CDR3 protein: CASSQDGRASTEAFF
J gene: TRBJ2-7; V gene: TRBV14; clone size: NA; D gene: NA; CDR3 DNA: TGTGCCAGCAGCCAAGTCTACGGCTACGAGCAGTACTTC; CDR3 protein: CASSQVYGYEQYF
J gene: TRBJ2-7; V gene: TRBV9; clone size: NA; D gene: NA; CDR3 DNA: TGTGCCAGCAGCGTAGGGGAGGAATCCTACGAGCAGTACTTC; CDR3 protein: CASSVGEESYEQYF
J gene: TRBJ2-7; V gene: TRBV2; clone size: few; D gene: TRBD1; CDR3 DNA: TGTGCCAGCAGCGACCCACTTATGACAGGGAGCTCCTACGAGCAGTACTTC; CDR3 protein: CASSDPLMTGSSYEQYF
J gene: TRBJ2-7; V gene: TRBV4-3; clone size: NA; D gene: TRBD1; CDR3 DNA: TGCGCCAGCAGCCAAGATTTCCGGACAGGGCTATCCTACGAGCAGTACTTC; CDR3 protein: CASSQDFRTGLSYEQYF
J gene: TRBJ2-1; V gene: TRBV28; clone size: many; D gene: NA; CDR3 DNA: TGTGCCAGCAGGCTCGGGACGAGCTCCTACAATGAGCAGTTCTTC; CDR3 protein: CASRLGTSSYNEQFF
J gene: TRBJ1-3; V gene: TRBV7-9; clone size: many; D gene: TRBD1; CDR3 DNA: TGTGCCAGCAGCGGCAGGGGGTCCAGCTCTGGAAACACCATATATTTT; CDR3 protein: CASSGRGSSSGNTIYF
J gene: TRBJ1-5; V gene: TRBV27; clone size: NA; D gene: NA; CDR3 DNA: TGTGCCAGCAGTTCCATCGACCGACGGAATCAGCCCCAGCATTTT; CDR3 protein: CASSSIDRRNQPQHF
J gene: TRBJ2-1; V gene: TRBV20-1; clone size: few; D gene: TRBD2; CDR3 DNA: TGCAGTGCCAATCGTGGGTTAGCGGGAGGAAGGAGGCGCAATGAGCAGTTCTTC; CDR3 protein: CSANRGLAGGRRRNEQFF
J gene: TRBJ2-2; V gene: TRBV5-4; clone size: many; D gene: TRBD2; CDR3 DNA: TGTGCCAGCAGGAGCGGGATCGACACCGGGGAGCTGTTTTTT; CDR3 protein: CASRSGIDTGELFF
J gene: TRBJ2-7; V gene: TRBV7-2; clone size: NA; D gene: NA; CDR3 DNA: TGTACCAGCAGCTTAGATCTGGGGGCCCCCAACGAGCAGTACTTC; CDR3 protein: CTSSLDLGAPNEQYF
J gene: TRBJ1-4; V gene: TRBV15; clone size: few; D gene: NA; CDR3 DNA: TGTGCCACCAGCAGAGATTGGGGGACGGGAGGTGAAAAACTGTTTTTT; CDR3 protein: CATSRDWGTGGEKLFF
J gene: TRBJ2-7; V gene: TRBV6-2/TRBV6-3; clone size: many; D gene: NA; CDR3 DNA: TGTGCCAGCACCGAGGGCGGCGAGCAGTACTTC; CDR3 protein: CASTEGGEQYF
J gene: TRBJ2-7; V gene: TRBV13; clone size: many; D gene: TRBD2; CDR3 DNA: TGTGCCAGCAGACTAGCGGGTGATGAGCAGTACTTC; CDR3 protein: CASRLAGDEQYF
J gene: TRBJ2-3; V gene: TRBV9; clone size: few; D gene: NA; CDR3 DNA: TGTGCCAGCAGCGTAGAGGGGGTTACAGATACGCAGTATTTT; CDR3 protein: CASSVEGVTDTQYF
J gene: TRBJ2-3; V gene: TRBV20-1; clone size: many; D gene: NA; CDR3 DNA: TGCAGTGCTTGGGACCAAGCTGGCACAGATACGCAGTATTTT; CDR3 protein: CSAWDQAGTDTQYF
J gene: TRBJ2-1; V gene: TRBV5-1; clone size: NA; D gene: NA; CDR3 DNA: TGCGCCAGCAGCCTGGACTGGGGGTACAATGAGCAGTTCTTC; CDR3 protein: CASSLDWGYNEQFF
J gene: TRBJ1-1; V gene: TRBV5-6; clone size: many; D gene: NA; CDR3 DNA: TGTGCCAGCAGCTTGGTTGAGGCCCGCACTGAAGCTTTCTTT; CDR3 protein: CASSLVEARTEAFF
J gene: TRBJ2-3; V gene: TRBV9; clone size: NA; D gene: TRBD2; CDR3 DNA: TGTGCCAGCAGCGTAGAGGCTAGCGGGGGGGCAGGTGATACGCAGTATTTT; CDR3 protein: CASSVEASGGAGDTQYF
J gene: TRBJ2-5; V gene: TRBV19; clone size: few; D gene: NA; CDR3 DNA: TGTGCCAGTAGCTCCGACTTCCAAGGAGAGACCCAGTACTTC; CDR3 protein: CASSSDFQGETQYF
J gene: TRBJ1-5; V gene: TRBV7-2; clone size: many; D gene: NA; CDR3 DNA: TGTGCCAGCAGCGAAACAGGGCTCAATCAGCCCCAGCATTTT; CDR3 protein: CASSETGLNQPQHF
J gene: TRBJ1-1; V gene: TRBV4-1; clone size: many; D gene: NA; CDR3 DNA: TGCGCCAGCAGCTCGGCTTCAGGTGTACCGAACACTGAAGCTTTCTTT; CDR3 protein: CASSSASGVPNTEAFF
J gene: TRBJ2-1; V gene: TRBV20-1; clone size: few; D gene: NA; CDR3 DNA: TGCAGTGCTAGGGAATACAATGAGCAGTTCTTC; CDR3 protein: CSAREYNEQFF
J gene: TRBJ2-7; V gene: TRBV9; clone size: NA; D gene: NA; CDR3 DNA: TGTGCCAGCAGCGTAGAGAGGGAAGGGTCCTACGAGCAGTACTTC; CDR3 protein: CASSVEREGSYEQYF
J gene: TRBJ2-7; V gene: TRBV27; clone size: few; D gene: NA; CDR3 DNA: TGTGCCAGCGGTCCGGGGCCCGGGGGATACGAGCAGTACTTC; CDR3 protein: CASGPGPGGYEQYF
J gene: TRBJ2-5; V gene: TRBV2; clone size: many; D gene: TRBD2; CDR3 DNA: TGTGCCAGCAGCACTGGACTAGCGGGCCTTAGTGCAGAGACCCAGTACTTC; CDR3 protein: CASSTGLAGLSAETQYF
J gene: TRBJ2-1; V gene: TRBV6-2/TRBV6-3; clone size: NA; D gene: TRBD2; CDR3 DNA: TGTGCCAGCAGTTACCTACTAGCGGGGACGAATGAGCAGTTCTTC; CDR3 protein: CASSYLLAGTNEQFF
J gene: TRBJ2-5; V gene: TRBV9; clone size: NA; D gene: TRBD2; CDR3 DNA: TGTGCCAGCAGCGTGAGCGGAGGGGAGGGAGAGACCCAGTACTTC; CDR3 protein: CASSVSGGEGETQYF
J gene: TRBJ2-7; V gene: TRBV2; clone size: NA; D gene: TRBD2; CDR3 DNA: TGTGCCCGCAGTGAAGGCGGGGGGGCGGTTTACGAGCAGTACTTC; CDR3 protein: CARSEGGGAVYEQYF
J gene: TRBJ1-1; V gene: TRBV6-2/TRBV6-3; clone size: many; D gene: NA; CDR3 DNA: TGTGCCAGCAGCGTCCAGAACACTGAAGCTTTCTTT; CDR3 protein: CASSVQNTEAFF
J gene: TRBJ2-7; V gene: TRBV6-5; clone size: NA; D gene: TRBD1; CDR3 DNA: TGTGCCAGCAGAACCAGACGGGACAGGGTTGACTACGAGCAGTACTTC; CDR3 protein: CASRTRRDRVDYEQYF
J gene: TRBJ2-6; V gene: TRBV19; clone size: few; D gene: TRBD1; CDR3 DNA: TGTGCCAGTAGTTTGGACAGGGGGCCCTCTGGGGCCAACGTCCTGACTTTC; CDR3 protein: CASSLDRGPSGANVLTF
J gene: TRBJ2-1; V gene: TRBV7-7; clone size: few; D gene: TRBD2; CDR3 DNA: TGTGCTAGCAGCCGCAGCGGGAGTGGGTACAATGAGCAGTTCTTC; CDR3 protein: CASSRSGSGYNEQFF
J gene: TRBJ2-3; V gene: TRBV28; clone size: many; D gene: TRBD2; CDR3 DNA: TGTGCCAGCACCTTAGGGCGACTAGCGCCCTACTTGGGGAGTACGCAGTATTTT; CDR3 protein: CASTLGRLAPYLGSTQYF
J gene: TRBJ1-4; V gene: TRBV12-3/TRBV12-4; clone size: NA; D gene: NA; CDR3 DNA: TGTGCCGGCAGTCCCGGGCAAGCAACTGATGGGAGGCTGTTTTTT; CDR3 protein: CAGSPGQATDGRLFF
J gene: TRBJ1-5; V gene: TRBV19; clone size: NA; D gene: NA; CDR3 DNA: TGTGCCAGTAGTATACCACAGAACATCCAGCCCCAGCATTTT; CDR3 protein: CASSIPQNIQPQHF
J gene: TRBJ2-3; V gene: TRBV27; clone size: NA; D gene: NA; CDR3 DNA: TGTGCCAGCAGTTCCGGGACGGGTTGGTTAACAGATACGCAGTATTTT; CDR3 protein: CASSSGTGWLTDTQYF
J gene: TRBJ2-7; V gene: TRBV6-1; clone size: few; D gene: NA; CDR3 DNA: TGTGCCAGCAGTGAAGGACTCCTTTCGGGCGAGCAGTACTTC; CDR3 protein: CASSEGLLSGEQYF
J gene: TRBJ2-3; V gene: TRBV20-1; clone size: many; D gene: TRBD2; CDR3 DNA: TGCAGTGCTAGAGATTTCGGACTAGCGGGGGGCCCGGGAACAGATACGCAGTATTTT; CDR3 protein: CSARDFGLAGGPGTDTQYF
J gene: TRBJ2-7; V gene: TRBV27; clone size: few; D gene: TRBD2; CDR3 DNA: TGTGCCAGCAGTTTATCGACGGCGGGAGGATACGAGCAGTACTTC; CDR3 protein: CASSLSTAGGYEQYF